The rows below give T cell receptor beta chains drawn from one sample of a study of T cell responses to AZD1222 COVID-19 vaccine. Repertoires were generated with immunoSEQ multiplex PCR, while TCRdb's copy carries only in-frame clones and drops some. The data show more than 85,000 clones, over 75% seen once. The sequencing used peripheral blood, collected on day 0 of AZD1222 vaccination. Source of these receptors: an adult in good health. Both conserved end residues are part of each CDR3. Each record gives: D gene, V gene, J gene, clone size, CDR3 protein, CDR3 DNA. A D gene is named only where the DNA matches it firmly. Size values are once, few and many counts, or a class for expanded clones, and some rows have none.

.	TRBV27	TRBJ1-1	.	CASSLGVLGLREAFF	TGTGCCAGCAGTTTAGGCGTTCTGGGGTTACGTGAAGCTTTCTTT
TRBD2	TRBV10-3	TRBJ2-1	.	CAISEGTSGNEQFF	TGTGCCATCAGTGAAGGGACTAGCGGGAATGAGCAGTTCTTC
TRBD1	TRBV15	TRBJ1-5	.	CATSEGASNQPQHF	TGTGCCACCAGCGAGGGGGCTAGCAATCAGCCCCAGCATTTT
.	TRBV6-6	TRBJ2-2	.	CASSYSFPELFF	TGTGCCAGCAGTTACTCGTTTCCGGAGCTGTTTTTT
TRBD1	TRBV28	TRBJ1-4	.	CASSSPGQTNEKLFF	TGTGCCAGCAGTTCCCCGGGACAGACAAATGAAAAACTGTTTTTT
.	TRBV19	TRBJ1-4	.	CASKKGNNEKLFF	TGTGCCAGTAAGAAGGGAAACAATGAAAAACTGTTTTTT
TRBD1	TRBV10-3	TRBJ1-1	few	CAISAAQGGFGAFF	TGTGCCATCAGTGCGGCGCAGGGGGGATTTGGAGCTTTCTTT
.	TRBV29-1	TRBJ1-1	.	CSVVDRGNTEAFF	TGCAGCGTGGTGGACAGAGGGAACACTGAAGCTTTCTTT
TRBD2	TRBV19	TRBJ2-5	.	CASQTSDQETQYF	TGTGCCAGTCAGACTAGCGACCAAGAGACCCAGTACTTC
.	TRBV30	TRBJ1-5	once	CAWSGAGRSGNQPQHF	TGTGCCTGGAGCGGGGCTGGACGGTCGGGCAATCAGCCCCAGCATTTT
TRBD2	TRBV11-3	TRBJ2-1	once	CASSLTGLAGSNEQFF	TGTGCCAGCAGCTTAACTGGACTAGCGGGATCCAATGAGCAGTTCTTC
TRBD1	TRBV5-1	TRBJ1-2	.	CASSLGDRGYGYTF	TGCGCCAGCAGCTTAGGCGACAGGGGCTATGGCTACACCTTC
TRBD1	TRBV7-2	TRBJ2-5	.	CASSLDRGRETQYF	TGTGCCAGCAGCCTAGACAGGGGGCGGGAGACCCAGTACTTC
.	TRBV5-1	TRBJ2-7	.	CASSLAGSYEQYF	TGCGCCAGCAGCTTGGCAGGCTCCTACGAGCAGTACTTC
.	TRBV12-3/TRBV12-4	TRBJ1-1	.	CASSFTEATEAFF	TGTGCCAGCAGTTTTACCGAGGCCACTGAAGCTTTCTTT
.	TRBV20-1	TRBJ1-2	.	CSATDRPGYTF	TGCAGTGCAACGGACAGACCTGGCTACACCTTC
TRBD1	TRBV7-9	TRBJ2-1	.	CASSLARGPRSYNEQFF	TGTGCCAGCAGCTTAGCGAGGGGGCCTCGCTCCTACAATGAGCAGTTCTTC
.	TRBV19	TRBJ1-2	.	CASSETLGRNYGYTF	TGTGCCAGTAGTGAAACCCTGGGACGGAACTATGGCTACACCTTC
TRBD1	TRBV12-5	TRBJ2-7	once	CASGGQGSYEQYF	TGTGCTAGTGGGGGACAGGGGTCCTACGAGCAGTACTTC
.	TRBV3-1/TRBV3-2	TRBJ2-7	.	CASSQGLDREENF	TGTGCCAGCAGCCAGGGTCTGGACCGGGAAGAGAACTTC
TRBD2	TRBV15	TRBJ2-3	.	CATSREVAGVGTDTQYF	TGTGCCACCAGCAGAGAAGTAGCGGGAGTGGGTACAGATACGCAGTATTTT
TRBD1	TRBV18	TRBJ1-2	.	CASSPPGTGYTF	TGTGCCAGCTCACCACCCGGGACAGGGTACACCTTC
.	TRBV5-6	TRBJ1-2	few	CASSNRRPGYTF	TGTGCCAGCAGCAACCGACGCCCTGGCTACACCTTC